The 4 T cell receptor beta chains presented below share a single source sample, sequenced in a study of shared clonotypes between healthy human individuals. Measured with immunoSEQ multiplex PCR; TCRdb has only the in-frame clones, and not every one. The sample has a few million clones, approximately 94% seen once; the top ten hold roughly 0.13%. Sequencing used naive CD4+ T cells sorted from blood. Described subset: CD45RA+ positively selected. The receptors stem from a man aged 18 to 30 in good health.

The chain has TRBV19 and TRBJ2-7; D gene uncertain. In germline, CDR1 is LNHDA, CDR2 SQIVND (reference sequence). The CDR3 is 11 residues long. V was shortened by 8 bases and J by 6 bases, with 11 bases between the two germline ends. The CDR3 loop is CASGSQVEQYF. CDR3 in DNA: TGTGCCAGTGGTTCCCAGGTCGAGCAGTACTTC.

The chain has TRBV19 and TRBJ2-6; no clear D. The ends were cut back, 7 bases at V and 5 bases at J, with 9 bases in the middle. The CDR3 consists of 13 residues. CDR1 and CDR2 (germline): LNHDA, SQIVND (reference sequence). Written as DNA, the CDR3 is TGTGCCAGTAACCTCGCTCGGGCCAACGTCCTGACTTTC. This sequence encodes CASNLARANVLTF.

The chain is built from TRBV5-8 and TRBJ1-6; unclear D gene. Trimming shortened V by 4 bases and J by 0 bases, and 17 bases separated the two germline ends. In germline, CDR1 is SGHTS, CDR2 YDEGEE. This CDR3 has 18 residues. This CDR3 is CASSQNLGESSYNSPLHF. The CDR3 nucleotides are TGTGCCAGCAGCCAGAACTTGGGCGAGAGCTCCTATAATTCACCCCTCCACTTT.

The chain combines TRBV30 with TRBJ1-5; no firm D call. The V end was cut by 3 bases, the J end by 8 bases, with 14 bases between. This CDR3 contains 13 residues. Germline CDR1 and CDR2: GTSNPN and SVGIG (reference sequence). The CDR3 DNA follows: TGTGCCTGGAGCCAATCCCCCCATGAGCCCCAGCATTTT. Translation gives CAWSQSPHEPQHF.